This record looks at one TCR beta chain sequence and its context. Its antigen target is currently unknown. Base qualities are not provided; no much larger clone lies one nucleotide away. The data stem from a study of human T cells and chemical hapten exposure (dated by TCRdb to 2020 to 2023). Describing the broader study: Libraries were combined into a pool for sequencing, and differences in TCR yield between samples came mainly from small differences in library volumes within the pool. Peripheral blood TCR repertoire changes were tracked in vivo in alopecia patients during primary and secondary sensitization to the hapten diphenylcyclopropenone (DPC). Each blood RNA sample was used to sequence both TCR alpha and TCR beta chains.

The junction shows trimming of 8 bases on V and 0 bases on J, and the gene matches do not reach 3 bases of it. The germline V gene specifies SNHLY as CDR1 and FYNNEI as CDR2. The CDR3 numbers 14 residues from cysteine through phenylalanine. Here the CDR3 DNA is all that survives: 42 bases in frame from base 1. The study at large found these results: After repeated subsampling, the strength of the expansion versus patch-test correlation and the threshold at which it became significant changed. DPC sensitization did not change how many TCRs were above 1 in 1000 frequency, and no evidence was found of alterations in global repertoire structure.

Total RNA was extracted from unfractionated whole blood that had been collected in Tempus Blood RNA tubes. Roughly 5 healthy volunteers served as TCR sequencing controls and were bled at day 0, 2 weeks and 6 weeks. The protocol used for the library was 5' RACE. Sequencing used an Illumina MiSeq. Library preparation attached unique molecular identifiers to individual cDNA molecules for quantitative, reproducible TCR counting. Turning to the authors' computational methods: Samples had a median of about 96,000 TCRs, with a range from about 23,224 to 750,000. The Decombinator software suite was used to annotate the V, J and CDR3 of the TCR reads. Every sample was subsampled to the same number of TCRs (28,000) for the PS versus PT1 abundance plots. Expanded TCRs were defined as absent before sensitization and observed at least eight times at the 2-week time point. Starting from the raw public reads, TCRdb applied fastp trimming at Q25, assembled clones with MiXCR and retained in-frame beta chains. Each CDR3 protein gets just one entry, which takes the most common genes and DNA from the rows behind it. TCRdb's processing, not the authors' own work, is the source of the V and J calls. The sample records roughly 110,000 distinct CDR3 sequences, approximately 19% of which are singletons. Jointly, the top ten make up about 3% of the sample.

The source of this sequence is a human donor in good health. The chain employs TRBV2 and TRBJ1-3, with TRBD1 identical over 8 junction bases. CDR3 sequence: CASLGQGSGNTIYF. The nucleotide sequence is given as TGTGCCAGCCTCGGACAGGGCTCTGGAAACACCATATATTTT.